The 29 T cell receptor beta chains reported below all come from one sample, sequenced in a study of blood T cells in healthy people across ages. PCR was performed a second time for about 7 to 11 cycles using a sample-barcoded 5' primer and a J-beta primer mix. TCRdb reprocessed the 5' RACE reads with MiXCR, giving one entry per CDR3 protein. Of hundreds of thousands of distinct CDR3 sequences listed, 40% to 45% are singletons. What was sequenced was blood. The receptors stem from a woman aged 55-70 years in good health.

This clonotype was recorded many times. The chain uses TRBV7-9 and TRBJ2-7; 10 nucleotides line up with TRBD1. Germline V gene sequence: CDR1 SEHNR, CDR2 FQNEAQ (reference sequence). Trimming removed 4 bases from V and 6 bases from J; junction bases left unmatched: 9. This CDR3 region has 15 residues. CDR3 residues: CASSSKGDRGPEQYF. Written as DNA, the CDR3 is TGTGCCAGCAGCTCGAAGGGGGACAGGGGTCCCGAGCAGTACTTC.

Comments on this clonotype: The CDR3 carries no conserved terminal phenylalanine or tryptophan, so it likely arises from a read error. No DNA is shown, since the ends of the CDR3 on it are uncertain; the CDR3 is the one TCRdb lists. This CDR3 reads CASSQDRTSGRASGKYY. This sequence joins TRBV4-2 and TRBJ2-3; the table names TRBD2, a call not compared with the DNA. Germline loops: CDR1 LGHNA, CDR2 YNFKEQ. The CDR3 adds up to 17 amino acids, both ends counted.

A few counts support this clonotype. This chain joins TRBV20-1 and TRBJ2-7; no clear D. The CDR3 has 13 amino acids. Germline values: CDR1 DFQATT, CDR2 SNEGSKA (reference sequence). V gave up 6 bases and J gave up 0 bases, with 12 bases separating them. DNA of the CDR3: TGCAGTGCCTATGACTCCGTCTCCTACGAGCAGTACTTC. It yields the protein CSAYDSVSYEQYF.

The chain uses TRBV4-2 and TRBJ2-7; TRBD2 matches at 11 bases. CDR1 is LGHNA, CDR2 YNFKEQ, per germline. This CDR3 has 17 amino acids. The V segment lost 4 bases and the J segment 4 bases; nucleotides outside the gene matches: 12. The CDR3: CASSPATSGGYKYEQYF. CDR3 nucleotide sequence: TGTGCCAGCAGCCCTGCTACTAGCGGGGGCTACAAATACGAGCAGTACTTC.

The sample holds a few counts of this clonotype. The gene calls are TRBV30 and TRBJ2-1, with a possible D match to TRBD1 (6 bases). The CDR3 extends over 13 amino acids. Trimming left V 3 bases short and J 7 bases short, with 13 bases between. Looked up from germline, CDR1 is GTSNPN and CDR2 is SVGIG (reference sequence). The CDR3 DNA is TGTGCCTGGAGGGACAGAGGGGCAAATGAGCAGTTCTTC. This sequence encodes CAWRDRGANEQFF.

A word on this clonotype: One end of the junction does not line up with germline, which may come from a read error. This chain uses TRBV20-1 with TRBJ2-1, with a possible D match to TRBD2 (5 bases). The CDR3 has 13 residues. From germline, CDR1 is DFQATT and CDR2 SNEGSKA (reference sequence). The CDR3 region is CSARDGGYKEQFF. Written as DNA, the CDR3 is TGCAGTGCTAGAGATGGAGGATACAAGGAGCAGTTCTTC.

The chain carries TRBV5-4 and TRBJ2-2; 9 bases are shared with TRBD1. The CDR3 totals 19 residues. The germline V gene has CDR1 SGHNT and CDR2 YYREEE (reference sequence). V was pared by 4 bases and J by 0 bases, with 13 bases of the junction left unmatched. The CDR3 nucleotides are TGTGCCAGCAGCCTACAGGGGGCGGTCCGGGATTCGAACACCGGGGAGCTGTTTTTT. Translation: CASSLQGAVRDSNTGELFF.

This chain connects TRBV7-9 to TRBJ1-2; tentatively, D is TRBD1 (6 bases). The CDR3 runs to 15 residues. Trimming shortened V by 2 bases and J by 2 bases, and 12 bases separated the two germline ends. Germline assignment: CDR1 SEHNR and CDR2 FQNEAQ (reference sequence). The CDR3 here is CASSLLQGENYGYTF. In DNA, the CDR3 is TGTGCCAGCAGCTTACTACAGGGTGAGAACTATGGCTACACCTTC.

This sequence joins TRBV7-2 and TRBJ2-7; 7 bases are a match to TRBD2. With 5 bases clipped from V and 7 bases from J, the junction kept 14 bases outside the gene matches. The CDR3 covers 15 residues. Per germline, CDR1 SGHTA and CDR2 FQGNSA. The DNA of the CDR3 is TGTGCCAGCAGCCGAGGGAGCGGGATGACCAATGAGCAGTACTTC. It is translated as CASSRGSGMTNEQYF.

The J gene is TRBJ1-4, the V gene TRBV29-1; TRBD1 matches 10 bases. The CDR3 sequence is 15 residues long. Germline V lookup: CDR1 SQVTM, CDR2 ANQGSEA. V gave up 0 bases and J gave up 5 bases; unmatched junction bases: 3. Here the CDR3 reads CSVEETGQGNEKLFF. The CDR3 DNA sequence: TGCAGCGTTGAAGAGACGGGACAGGGGAATGAAAAACTGTTTTTT.

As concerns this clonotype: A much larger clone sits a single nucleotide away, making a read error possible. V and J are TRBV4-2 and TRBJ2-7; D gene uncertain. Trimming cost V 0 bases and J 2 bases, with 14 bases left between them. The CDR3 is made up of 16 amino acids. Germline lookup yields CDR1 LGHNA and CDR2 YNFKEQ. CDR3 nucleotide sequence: TGTGCCAGCAGCCAAGAGCGGTCTGGGCAGACCTACGAGCAGTACTTC. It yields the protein CASSQERSGQTYEQYF.

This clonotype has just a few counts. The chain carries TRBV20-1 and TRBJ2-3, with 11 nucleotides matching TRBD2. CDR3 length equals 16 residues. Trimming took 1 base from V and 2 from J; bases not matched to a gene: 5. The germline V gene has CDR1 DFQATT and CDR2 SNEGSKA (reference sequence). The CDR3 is CSARGASGGNTDTQYF. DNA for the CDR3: TGCAGTGCTAGAGGGGCTAGCGGGGGGAACACAGATACGCAGTATTTT.

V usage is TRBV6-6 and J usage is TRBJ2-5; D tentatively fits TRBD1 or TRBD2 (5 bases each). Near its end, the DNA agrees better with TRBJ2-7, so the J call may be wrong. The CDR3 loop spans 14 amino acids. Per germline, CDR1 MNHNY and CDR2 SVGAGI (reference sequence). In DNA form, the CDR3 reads TGTGCCAGCAGGACGGGGCAGGGTGGATACGAGCAGTACTTC. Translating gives CASRTGQGGYEQYF.

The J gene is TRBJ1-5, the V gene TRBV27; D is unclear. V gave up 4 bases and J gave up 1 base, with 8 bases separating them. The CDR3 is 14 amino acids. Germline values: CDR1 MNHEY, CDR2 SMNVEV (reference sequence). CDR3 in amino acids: CASSSRPSNQPQHF. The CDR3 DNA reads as TGTGCCAGCAGTTCCCGACCGAGCAATCAGCCCCAGCATTTT.

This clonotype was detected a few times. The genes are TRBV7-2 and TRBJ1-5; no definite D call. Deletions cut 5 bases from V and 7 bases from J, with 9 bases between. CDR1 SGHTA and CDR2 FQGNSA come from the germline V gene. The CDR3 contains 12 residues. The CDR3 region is CASSRQAQPQHF. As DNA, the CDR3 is TGTGCCAGCAGCCGACAAGCGCAGCCCCAGCATTTT.

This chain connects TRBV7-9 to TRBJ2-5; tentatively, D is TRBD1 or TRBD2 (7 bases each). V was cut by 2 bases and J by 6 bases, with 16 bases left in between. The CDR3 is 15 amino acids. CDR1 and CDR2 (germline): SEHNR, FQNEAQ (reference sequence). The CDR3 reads CASSLQGDYSKTQYF. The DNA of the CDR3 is TGTGCCAGCAGCTTACAGGGGGACTATAGCAAGACCCAGTACTTC.

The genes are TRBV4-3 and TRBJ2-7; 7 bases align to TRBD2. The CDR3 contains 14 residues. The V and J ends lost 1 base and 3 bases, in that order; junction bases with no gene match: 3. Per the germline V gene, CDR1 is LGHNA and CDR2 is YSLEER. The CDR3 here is CASSQVGGSYEQYF. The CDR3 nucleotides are TGCGCCAGCAGCCAAGTGGGCGGGAGCTACGAGCAGTACTTC.

CDR3 region: CASSIGRTSGVDTQYF. CDR3 nucleotides: TGTGCCAGTAGTATAGGTCGGACTAGCGGGGTAGATACGCAGTATTTT. This chain connects TRBV19 to TRBJ2-3; 12 positions match TRBD2. Germline CDR1 LNHDA, CDR2 SQIVND (reference sequence). The CDR3 covers 16 residues. V lost 1 base, J lost 5 bases, and 4 bases stayed unmatched. Based on the CDR3 plus reference TRBV19 and TRBJ2-3, the full variable domain is DGGITQSPKYLFRKEGQNVTLSCEQNLNHDAMYWYRQDPGQGLRLIYYSQIVNDFQKGDIAEGYSVSREKKESFPLTVTSAQKNPTAFYLCASSIGRTSGVDTQYFGPGTRLTVL.

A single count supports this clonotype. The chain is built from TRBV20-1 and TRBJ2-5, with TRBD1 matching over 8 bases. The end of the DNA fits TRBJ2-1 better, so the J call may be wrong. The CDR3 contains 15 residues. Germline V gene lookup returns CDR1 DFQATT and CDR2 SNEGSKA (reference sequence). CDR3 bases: TGCAGTGCTCGCTGGTGGACAGGGAAGAAAGAGACCCAGTTCTTC. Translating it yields CSARWWTGKKETQFF.

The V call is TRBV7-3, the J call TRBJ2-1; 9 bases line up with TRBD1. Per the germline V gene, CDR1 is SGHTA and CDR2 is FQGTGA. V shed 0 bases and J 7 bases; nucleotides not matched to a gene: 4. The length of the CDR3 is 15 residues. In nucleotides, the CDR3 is TGTGCCAGCAGCTTAACACAGGGGGCCTGGAATGAGCAGTTCTTC. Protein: CASSLTQGAWNEQFF.

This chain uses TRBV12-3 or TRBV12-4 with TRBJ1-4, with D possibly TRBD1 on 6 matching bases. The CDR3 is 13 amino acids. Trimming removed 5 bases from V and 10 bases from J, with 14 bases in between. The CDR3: CASSLRGQGKLFF. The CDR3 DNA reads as TGTGCCAGCAGTCTACGGGGGCAGGGAAAACTGTTTTTT.

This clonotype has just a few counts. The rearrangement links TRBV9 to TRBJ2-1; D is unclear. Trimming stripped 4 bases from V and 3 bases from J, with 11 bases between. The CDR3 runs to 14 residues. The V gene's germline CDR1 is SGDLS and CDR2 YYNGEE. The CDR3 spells CASSPRPGYNEQFF. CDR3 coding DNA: TGTGCCAGCAGCCCCCGGCCCGGCTACAATGAGCAGTTCTTC.

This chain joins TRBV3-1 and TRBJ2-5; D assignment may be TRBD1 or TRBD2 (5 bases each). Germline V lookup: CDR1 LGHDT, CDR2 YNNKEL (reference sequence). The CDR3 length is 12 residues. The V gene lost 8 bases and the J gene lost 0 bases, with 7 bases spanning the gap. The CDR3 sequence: CASGTNQETQYF. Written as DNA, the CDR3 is TGTGCCAGCGGGACCAACCAAGAGACCCAGTACTTC.

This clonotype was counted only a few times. The CDR3 loop reads CASSQNSGFYEQYF. CDR3 in DNA: TGTGCCAGCAGCCAAAATAGCGGGTTCTACGAGCAGTACTTC. V and J are TRBV3-1 and TRBJ2-7; TRBD2 aligns across 7 bases. Germline V gene lookup returns CDR1 LGHDT and CDR2 YNNKEL (reference sequence). This CDR3 spans 14 amino acids. The ends lost 2 bases at V and 3 bases at J; junction bases unmatched: 4.

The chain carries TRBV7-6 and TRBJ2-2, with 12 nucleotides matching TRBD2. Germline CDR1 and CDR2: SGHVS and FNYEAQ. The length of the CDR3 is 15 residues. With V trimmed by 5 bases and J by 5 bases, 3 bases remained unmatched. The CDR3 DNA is TGTGCCAGCAGCGCGGGGACTAGCGGGACCGGGGAGCTGTTTTTT. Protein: CASSAGTSGTGELFF.

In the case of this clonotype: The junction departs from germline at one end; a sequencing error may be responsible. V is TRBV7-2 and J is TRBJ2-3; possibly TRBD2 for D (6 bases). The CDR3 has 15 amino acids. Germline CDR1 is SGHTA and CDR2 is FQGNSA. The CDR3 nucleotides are TGTGCCTGCAGCTTATTTAGCGGATTCACAGATACGCAGTATTTT. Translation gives CACSLFSGFTDTQYF.

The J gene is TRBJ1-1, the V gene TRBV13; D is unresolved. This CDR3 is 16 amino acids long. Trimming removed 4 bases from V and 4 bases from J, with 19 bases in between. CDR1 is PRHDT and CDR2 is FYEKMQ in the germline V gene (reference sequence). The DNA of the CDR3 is TGTGCCAGCAGCTCCCCGCATGGGGTTTCGGGCACTGAAGCTTTCTTT. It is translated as CASSSPHGVSGTEAFF.

The CDR3 protein is CAISTGTGVDEQYF. DNA of the CDR3: TGTGCCATCAGTACCGGGACAGGGGTCGACGAGCAGTACTTC. The V gene is TRBV10-3, the J gene TRBJ2-4; 10 bases are shared with TRBD1. With the DNA end fitting TRBJ2-7 better, the J assignment may be wrong. In germline, CDR1 is ENHRY, CDR2 SYGVKD. The CDR3 sequence is 14 residues long.

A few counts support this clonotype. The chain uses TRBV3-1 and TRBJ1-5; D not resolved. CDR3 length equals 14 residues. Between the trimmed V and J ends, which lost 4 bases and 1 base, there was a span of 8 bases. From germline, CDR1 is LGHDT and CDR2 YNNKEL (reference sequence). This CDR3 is CASSPAESNQPQHF. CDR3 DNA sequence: TGTGCCAGCAGCCCCGCGGAAAGCAATCAGCCCCAGCATTTT. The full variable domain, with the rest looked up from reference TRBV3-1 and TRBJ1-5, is DTAVSQTPKYLVTQMGNDKSIKCEQNLGHDTMYWYKQDSKKFLKIMFSYNNKELIINETVPNRFSPKSPDKAHLNLHINSLELGDSAVYFCASSPAESNQPQHFGDGTRLSIL.